This T cell receptor beta chain stems from a study of blood T cell repertoires in COVID-19. Study-wide context: T cells, B-cell-depleted T cells, or PBMCs supplied cDNA or gDNA.

The V gene end was trimmed by 0 bases and the J gene end by 11 bases; junction bases not matched to a gene: 8. Germline loops: CDR1 SNHLY, CDR2 FYNNEI. CDR3 length equals 14 residues. Original processing methods: Amplified reference gene primers provided the basis for estimating nucleated cell counts. The method was immunoSEQ multiplex PCR; TCRdb's version includes in-frame clones alone and lacks a portion of them. Clone size and the V and J calls come from that table; the DNA yielded D and trimming. The profile shows under 200,000 clones, approximately 83% of them singletons. The sample comprised peripheral blood. This chain links TRBV2 with TRBJ1-1; TRBD1 matches at 8 bases. This receptor was obtained from a human donor in a cohort sampled during active COVID-19. The DNA for the CDR3 is TGTGCCAGCAGTGAAGCGCTTCAGGGGGCAGCGGCTTTCTTT. It specifies CASSEALQGAAAFF.